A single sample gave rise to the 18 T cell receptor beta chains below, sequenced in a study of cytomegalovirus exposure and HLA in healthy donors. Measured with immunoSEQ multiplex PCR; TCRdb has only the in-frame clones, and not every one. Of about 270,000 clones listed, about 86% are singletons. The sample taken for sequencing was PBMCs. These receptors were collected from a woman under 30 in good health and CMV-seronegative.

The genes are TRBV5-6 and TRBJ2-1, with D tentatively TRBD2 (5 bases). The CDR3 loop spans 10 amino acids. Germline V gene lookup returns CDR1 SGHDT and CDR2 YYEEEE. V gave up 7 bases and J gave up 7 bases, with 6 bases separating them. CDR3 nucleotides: TGTGCCAGCGGGGAGAATGAGCAGTTCTTC. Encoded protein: CASGENEQFF.

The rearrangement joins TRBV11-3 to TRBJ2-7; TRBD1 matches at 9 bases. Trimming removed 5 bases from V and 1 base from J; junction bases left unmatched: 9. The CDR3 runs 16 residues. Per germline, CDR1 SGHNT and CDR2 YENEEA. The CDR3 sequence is CASSLVGQGNSYEQYF. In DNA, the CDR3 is TGTGCCAGCAGCCTCGTCGGACAGGGGAATTCCTACGAGCAGTACTTC.

The CDR3 loop reads CAWSVQAGGPYEQYF. The CDR3 coding sequence is TGTGCCTGGAGTGTACAAGCGGGAGGGCCGTACGAGCAGTACTTC. The chain joins TRBV30 to TRBJ2-7, with 10 bases identical to TRBD2. The CDR3 is made up of 15 amino acids. CDR1 is GTSNPN, CDR2 SVGIG, per germline (reference sequence). The ends lost 0 bases at V and 4 bases at J; junction bases unmatched: 6. The entire variable domain, with the rest obtained from reference TRBV30 and TRBJ2-7, is as follows: SQTIHQWPATLVQPVGSPLSLECTVEGTSNPNLYWYRQAAGRGLQLLFYSVGIGQISSEVPQNLSASRPQDRQFILSSKKLLLSDSGFYLCAWSVQAGGPYEQYFGPGTRLTVT.

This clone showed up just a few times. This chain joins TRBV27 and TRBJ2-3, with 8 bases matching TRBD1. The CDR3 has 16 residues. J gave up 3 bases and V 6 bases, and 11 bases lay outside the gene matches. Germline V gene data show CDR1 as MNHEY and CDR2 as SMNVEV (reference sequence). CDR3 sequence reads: CASRSSDRVGTDTQYF. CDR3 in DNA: TGTGCCAGCAGATCCTCGGACAGGGTGGGGACAGATACGCAGTATTTT.

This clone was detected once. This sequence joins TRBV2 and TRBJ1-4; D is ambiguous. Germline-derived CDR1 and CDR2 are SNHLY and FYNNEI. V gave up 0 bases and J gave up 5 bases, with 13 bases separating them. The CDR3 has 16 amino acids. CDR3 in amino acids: CASSEARVGENEKLFF. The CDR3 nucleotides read TGTGCCAGCAGTGAAGCGCGAGTCGGGGAGAATGAAAAACTGTTTTTT.

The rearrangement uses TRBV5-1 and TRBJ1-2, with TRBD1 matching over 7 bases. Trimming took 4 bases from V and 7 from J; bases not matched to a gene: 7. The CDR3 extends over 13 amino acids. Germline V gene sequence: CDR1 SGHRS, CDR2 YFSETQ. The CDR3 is CASSLGQAGGYTF. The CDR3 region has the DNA TGCGCCAGCAGCCTTGGACAGGCCGGTGGCTACACCTTC.

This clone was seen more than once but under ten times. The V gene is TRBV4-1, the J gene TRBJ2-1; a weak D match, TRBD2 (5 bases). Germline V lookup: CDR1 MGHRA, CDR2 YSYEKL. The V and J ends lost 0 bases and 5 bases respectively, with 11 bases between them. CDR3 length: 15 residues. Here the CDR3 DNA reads TGCGCCAGCAGCCAAGACCCAAGAGGGCACAATGAGCAGTTCTTC. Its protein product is CASSQDPRGHNEQFF.

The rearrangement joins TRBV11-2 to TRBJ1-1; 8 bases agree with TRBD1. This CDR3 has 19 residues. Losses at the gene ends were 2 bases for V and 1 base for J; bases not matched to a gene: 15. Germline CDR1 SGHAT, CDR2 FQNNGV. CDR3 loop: CASSLRALAGGGQNTEAFF. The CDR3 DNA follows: TGTGCCAGCAGCTTAAGGGCCCTGGCAGGGGGCGGGCAGAACACTGAAGCTTTCTTT.

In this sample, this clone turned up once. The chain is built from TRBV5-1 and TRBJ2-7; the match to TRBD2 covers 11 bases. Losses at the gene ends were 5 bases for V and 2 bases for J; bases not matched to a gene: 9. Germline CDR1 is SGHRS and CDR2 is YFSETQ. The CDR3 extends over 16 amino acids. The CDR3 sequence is CASSVGETSGTYEQYF. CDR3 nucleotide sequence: TGCGCCAGCAGTGTTGGGGAGACTAGCGGGACCTACGAGCAGTACTTC.

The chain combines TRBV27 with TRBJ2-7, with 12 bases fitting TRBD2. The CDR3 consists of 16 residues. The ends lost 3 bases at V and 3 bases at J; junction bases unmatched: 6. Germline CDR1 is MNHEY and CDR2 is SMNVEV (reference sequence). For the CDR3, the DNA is TGTGCCAGCAGTTTCCTGACTAGCGGGGGTTTCTACGAGCAGTACTTC. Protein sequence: CASSFLTSGGFYEQYF.

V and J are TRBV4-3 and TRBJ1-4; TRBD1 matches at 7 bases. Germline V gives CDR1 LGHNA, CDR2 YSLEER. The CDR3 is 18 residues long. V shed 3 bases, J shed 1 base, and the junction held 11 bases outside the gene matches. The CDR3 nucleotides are TGCGCCAGCAGCCACCAATTCTTGGACAGGCTAACTAATGAAAAACTGTTTTTT. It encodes CASSHQFLDRLTNEKLFF.

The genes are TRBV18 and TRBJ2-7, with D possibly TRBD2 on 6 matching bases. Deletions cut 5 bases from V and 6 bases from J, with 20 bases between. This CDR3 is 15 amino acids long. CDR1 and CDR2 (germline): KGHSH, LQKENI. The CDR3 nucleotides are TGTGCCAGCTCAAGGGTGACACCGCCGGAGGGCGAGCAGTACTTC. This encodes CASSRVTPPEGEQYF.

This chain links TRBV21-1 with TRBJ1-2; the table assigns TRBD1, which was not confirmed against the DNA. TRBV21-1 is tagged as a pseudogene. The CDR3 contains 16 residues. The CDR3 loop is CASRQGTGLMIYGYTF. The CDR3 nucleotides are TGTGCCAGCAGGCAAGGGACAGGGCTGATGATCTATGGCTACACCTTC.

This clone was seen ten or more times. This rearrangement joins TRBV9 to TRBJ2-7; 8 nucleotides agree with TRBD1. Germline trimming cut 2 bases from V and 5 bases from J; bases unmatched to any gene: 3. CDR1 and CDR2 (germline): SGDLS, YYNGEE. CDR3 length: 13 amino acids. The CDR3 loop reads CASSVDREDEQYF. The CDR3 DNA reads TGTGCCAGCAGCGTGGACAGGGAGGACGAGCAGTACTTC.

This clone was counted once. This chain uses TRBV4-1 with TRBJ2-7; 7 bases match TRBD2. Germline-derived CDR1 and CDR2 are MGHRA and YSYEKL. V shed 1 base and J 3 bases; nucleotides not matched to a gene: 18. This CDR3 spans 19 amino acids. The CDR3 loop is CASSQVLAVLPRPYYEQYF. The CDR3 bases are TGCGCCAGCAGCCAAGTCCTAGCGGTGCTCCCTCGCCCTTACTACGAGCAGTACTTC.

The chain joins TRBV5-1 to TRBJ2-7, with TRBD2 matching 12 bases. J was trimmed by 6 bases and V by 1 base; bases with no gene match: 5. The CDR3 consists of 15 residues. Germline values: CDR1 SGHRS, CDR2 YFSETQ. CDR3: CASSLSGLAGPEQYF. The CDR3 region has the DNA TGCGCCAGCAGCTTGTCCGGACTAGCGGGGCCCGAGCAGTACTTC. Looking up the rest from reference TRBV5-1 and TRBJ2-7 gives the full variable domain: KAGVTQTPRYLIKTRGQQVTLSCSPISGHRSVSWYQQTPGQGLQFLFEYFSETQRNKGNFPGRFSGRQFSNSRSEMNVSTLELGDSALYLCASSLSGLAGPEQYFGPGTRLTVT.

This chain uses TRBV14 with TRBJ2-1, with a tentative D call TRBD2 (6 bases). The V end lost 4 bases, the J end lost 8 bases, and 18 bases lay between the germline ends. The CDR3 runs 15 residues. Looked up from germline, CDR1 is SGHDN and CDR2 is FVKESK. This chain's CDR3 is CASSRRDLVADEQFF. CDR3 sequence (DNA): TGTGCCAGCAGCCGGAGGGACCTAGTAGCGGATGAGCAGTTCTTC. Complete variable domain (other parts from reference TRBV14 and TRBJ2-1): EAGVTQFPSHSVIEKGQTVTLRCDPISGHDNLYWYRRVMGKEIKFLLHFVKESKQDESGMPNNRFLAERTGGTYSTLKVQPAELEDSGVYFCASSRRDLVADEQFFGPGTRLTVL.

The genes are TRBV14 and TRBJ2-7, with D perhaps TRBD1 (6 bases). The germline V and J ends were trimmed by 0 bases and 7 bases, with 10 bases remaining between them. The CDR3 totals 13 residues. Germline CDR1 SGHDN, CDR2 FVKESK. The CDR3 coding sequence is TGTGCCAGCAGCCAAGATTGGGGGCGGGAGCAGTACTTC. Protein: CASSQDWGREQYF. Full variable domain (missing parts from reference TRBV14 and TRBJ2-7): EAGVTQFPSHSVIEKGQTVTLRCDPISGHDNLYWYRRVMGKEIKFLLHFVKESKQDESGMPNNRFLAERTGGTYSTLKVQPAELEDSGVYFCASSQDWGREQYFGPGTRLTVT.